One sample yielded the 31 T cell receptor beta chains listed below, sequenced in a study of blood T cell repertoires in COVID-19 (TCRdb year 2020). Receptor amplification or capture employed the immunoSEQ multiplex PCR assay. As stored in TCRdb, this immuneACCESS dataset retains in-frame rearrangements with V and J assigned. A fraction of the clones does not appear; measured against another copy, unresolved V genes explain less than half of the discrepancy, and the remainder lacks a known reason. This sample is represented by roughly 120,000 clones; roughly 85% of them were singletons. The ten top clones hold 3.4% of the sample. The sequencing input was peripheral blood. The receptor source for this set is a man between 40 and 49 years old with acute or convalescent COVID-19.

The chain joins TRBV4-1 to TRBJ1-1; 12 bases are shared with TRBD1. CDR3 length equals 18 residues. V was pared by 6 bases and J by 1 base, with 12 bases of the junction left unmatched. From germline, CDR1 is MGHRA and CDR2 YSYEKL. The CDR3 sequence: CASSIFGTGGIRNTEAFF. CDR3 sequence (DNA): TGCGCCAGCAGTATATTTGGGACAGGGGGCATTCGGAACACTGAAGCTTTCTTT.

The chain has TRBV23-1 and TRBJ1-3, with a tentative D call TRBD1 (6 bases). TRBV23-1 counts as an open reading frame of uncertain function. The CDR3 sequence is 15 residues long. V was pared by 1 base and J by 4 bases, with 11 bases between. The CDR3 DNA reads TGCGCCAGCAGTCAATTGGGACATCCCGGAAACACCATATATTTT. The encoded protein is CASSQLGHPGNTIYF.

The rearrangement joins TRBV3-1 (or the pseudogene TRBV3-2) to TRBJ2-1; 10 bases map to TRBD1. With 6 bases clipped from V and 7 bases from J, the junction kept 12 bases outside the gene matches. This CDR3 has 16 residues. Germline lookup yields CDR1 LGHDT and CDR2 YNNKEL (reference sequence). CDR3 nucleotide sequence: TGTGCCAGCAGTGCTCCGACAGGGGGCTTGCTGAATGAGCAGTTCTTC. It translates to CASSAPTGGLLNEQFF.

The chain has TRBV7-9 and TRBJ2-1; 7 bases map to TRBD1. Losses at the gene ends were 2 bases for V and 8 bases for J; bases not matched to a gene: 3. Per germline, CDR1 SEHNR and CDR2 FQNEAQ (reference sequence). This CDR3 has 13 residues. CDR3 nucleotides: TGTGCCAGCAGCTTAATCACAGGGGATGAGCAGTTCTTC. This encodes CASSLITGDEQFF. Full variable domain (remainder filled in from reference TRBV7-9 and TRBJ2-1): DTGVSQNPRHKITKRGQNVTFRCDPISEHNRLYWYRQTLGQGPEFLTYFQNEAQLEKSRLLSDRFSAERPKGSFSTLEIQRTEQGDSAMYLCASSLITGDEQFFGPGTRLTVL.

The gene calls are TRBV9 and TRBJ1-4, with 10 nucleotides matching TRBD1. Germline V gives CDR1 SGDLS, CDR2 YYNGEE. Losses at the gene ends were 2 bases for V and 8 bases for J; bases not matched to a gene: 6. The length of the CDR3 is 15 residues. CDR3 amino acids: CASSVRTGGTEKLFF. CDR3 sequence (DNA): TGTGCCAGCAGCGTGCGGACAGGGGGTACGGAAAAACTGTTTTTT. Filled out from reference TRBV9 and TRBJ1-4, the complete variable domain reads DSGVTQTPKHLITATGQRVTLRCSPRSGDLSVYWYQQSLDQGLQFLIQYYNGEERAKGNILERFSAQQFPDLHSELNLSSLELGDSALYFCASSVRTGGTEKLFFGSGTQLSVL.

This chain connects TRBV5-1 to TRBJ2-2, with D perhaps matching TRBD2 (6 bases). CDR1 SGHRS and CDR2 YFSETQ come from the germline V gene. The CDR3 is made up of 15 amino acids. V gave up 0 bases and J gave up 9 bases, with 15 bases separating them. The CDR3 region is CASSLGPAGKRELFF. The CDR3 DNA is TGCGCCAGCAGCTTGGGTCCCGCGGGGAAGAGGGAGCTGTTTTTT.

This sequence joins TRBV12-3 or TRBV12-4 and TRBJ1-1; 7 nucleotides agree with TRBD1. The CDR3 is 12 amino acids. CDR3: CVTCRGPTEAFF. The CDR3 DNA reads TGTGTCACTTGTAGGGGGCCCACTGAAGCTTTCTTT.

The chain uses TRBV6-5 and TRBJ1-5, with a tentative D call TRBD1 (5 bases). The germline V and J ends were trimmed by 1 base and 6 bases, with 7 bases remaining between them. The germline CDR1 and CDR2 sequences are MNHEY and SVGAGI. This CDR3 comprises 13 residues. In nucleotides, the CDR3 is TGTGCCAGCAGTTACTACGGGGGTCAGCCCCAGCATTTT. Its translation: CASSYYGGQPQHF.

V is TRBV6-2 or TRBV6-3 and J is TRBJ2-7; TRBD2 aligns across 9 bases. The CDR3 sequence is 15 residues long. With V trimmed by 5 bases and J by 0 bases, 5 bases remained unmatched. The germline gives CDR1 MNHEY, CDR2 SVGEGT. CDR3 sequence: CASSAAGGNSYEQYF. DNA of the CDR3: TGTGCCAGCAGTGCCGCGGGAGGGAACTCCTACGAGCAGTACTTC.

The chain has TRBV30 and TRBJ2-2; 8 bases map to TRBD1. This CDR3 region has 17 residues. The V segment lost 3 bases and the J segment 3 bases; nucleotides outside the gene matches: 12. Germline V gene data show CDR1 as GTSNPN and CDR2 as SVGIG (reference sequence). The CDR3 is CAWSRTRTGRHTGELFF. The DNA of the CDR3 is TGTGCCTGGAGCCGAACCCGGACAGGGCGGCACACCGGGGAGCTGTTTTTT.

The rearrangement links TRBV7-9 to TRBJ2-2, with a weak D call TRBD1 (5 bases). The V gene's germline CDR1 is SEHNR and CDR2 FQNEAQ (reference sequence). V was trimmed by 0 bases and J by 1 base, leaving 9 bases between them. The CDR3 covers 16 residues. CDR3 region: CASSLASRENTGELFF. CDR3 coding DNA: TGTGCCAGCAGCTTAGCATCCAGGGAGAACACCGGGGAGCTGTTTTTT.

V gene TRBV27 combines with J gene TRBJ2-2, with 8 nucleotides matching TRBD1. The V gene end was trimmed by 4 bases and the J gene end by 4 bases; junction bases not matched to a gene: 8. The CDR3 covers 16 residues. CDR1 is MNHEY, CDR2 SMNVEV, per germline (reference sequence). The CDR3: CASSYHRGMGTGELFF. CDR3 bases: TGTGCCAGCAGTTATCACAGGGGGATGGGCACCGGGGAGCTGTTTTTT.

V gene TRBV7-3 combines with J gene TRBJ2-7; 7 bases line up with TRBD2. Germline V gene data show CDR1 as SGHTA and CDR2 as FQGTGA. CDR3 size: 15 residues. With V trimmed by 3 bases and J by 5 bases, 10 bases remained unmatched. CDR3 amino acids: CASSFTGGSQNEQYF. The DNA of the CDR3 is TGTGCCAGCAGCTTCACGGGGGGATCTCAAAACGAGCAGTACTTC. The whole variable domain, remainder taken from reference TRBV7-3 and TRBJ2-7, is GAGVSQTPSNKVTEKGKYVELRCDPISGHTALYWYRQSLGQGPEFLIYFQGTGAADDSGLPNDRFFAVRPEGSVSTLKIQRTERGDSAVYLCASSFTGGSQNEQYFGPGTRLTVT.

The gene calls are TRBV13 and TRBJ1-4; D gene uncertain. The V gene's germline CDR1 is PRHDT and CDR2 FYEKMQ (reference sequence). This CDR3 is built from 13 residues. V lost 5 bases, J lost 8 bases, and 12 bases lay in between. CDR3 protein: CASSGRGDEKLFF. DNA of the CDR3: TGTGCCAGCAGCGGACGGGGTGACGAAAAACTGTTTTTT.

This sequence joins TRBV19 and TRBJ2-1; D remains unclear. Germline V gene sequence: CDR1 LNHDA, CDR2 SQIVND (reference sequence). V gave up 4 bases and J gave up 3 bases, with 13 bases separating them. The CDR3 runs 15 residues. CDR3 amino acids: CASSRYLLSYNEQFF. The CDR3 bases are TGTGCCAGTAGTAGGTACTTGCTGAGCTACAATGAGCAGTTCTTC.

V and J are TRBV7-2 and TRBJ2-7, with 8 positions matching TRBD2. In germline, CDR1 is SGHTA, CDR2 FQGNSA. This CDR3 is built from 16 residues. J gave up 1 base and V 2 bases, and 7 bases lay outside the gene matches. CDR3 residues: CASSLIGGVVSYEQYF. The CDR3 nucleotides read TGTGCCAGCAGCTTAATCGGGGGGGTTGTATCCTACGAGCAGTACTTC.

The rearrangement uses TRBV4-3 and TRBJ2-5; 7 positions agree with TRBD2. Looked up from germline, CDR1 is LGHNA and CDR2 is YSLEER. V lost 0 bases to trimming and J lost 4 bases; unmatched junction nucleotides: 8. This CDR3 spans 16 amino acids. The CDR3 reads CASSQEGMGGGETQYF. CDR3 coding DNA: TGCGCCAGCAGCCAAGAAGGAATGGGGGGGGGAGAGACCCAGTACTTC.

The V and J genes are TRBV4-1 and TRBJ2-7; 11 positions agree with TRBD1. Per the germline V gene, CDR1 is MGHRA and CDR2 is YSYEKL. The V gene end was trimmed by 0 bases and the J gene end by 5 bases; junction bases not matched to a gene: 12. The CDR3 is made up of 18 amino acids. The CDR3 reads CASSQDYGTGGLTDEQYF. CDR3 coding DNA: TGCGCCAGCAGCCAAGATTACGGGACAGGGGGTTTGACCGACGAGCAGTACTTC.

V is TRBV18 and J is TRBJ1-6; D unclear. Germline V gives CDR1 KGHSH, CDR2 LQKENI. This CDR3 comprises 15 residues. V shed 0 bases and J shed 5 bases, with 8 bases lying between them. The CDR3 protein is CASSPPSQNNSPLHF. In DNA form, the CDR3 reads TGTGCCAGCTCACCACCGAGCCAAAATAATTCACCCCTCCACTTT. The whole variable domain, filled in from reference TRBV18 and TRBJ1-6, reads NAGVMQNPRHLVRRRGQEARLRCSPMKGHSHVYWYRQLPEEGLKFMVYLQKENIIDESGMPKERFSAEFPKEGPSILRIQQVVRGDSAAYFCASSPPSQNNSPLHFGNGTRLTVT.

J is TRBJ2-3 and V is TRBV4-2; TRBD2 aligns across 16 bases. Germline V gene data show CDR1 as LGHNA and CDR2 as YNFKEQ. This CDR3 has 20 residues. V shed 4 bases and J 5 bases; nucleotides not matched to a gene: 15. CDR3 loop: CASSLTLGTSGGADGDTQYF. The CDR3 DNA reads as TGTGCCAGCAGCCTTACCCTCGGGACTAGCGGGGGGGCCGATGGAGATACGCAGTATTTT.

The genes are TRBV2 and TRBJ1-1; D gene uncertain. Deletions cut 3 bases from V and 1 base from J, with 6 bases between. Germline V gene lookup returns CDR1 SNHLY and CDR2 FYNNEI. The CDR3 has 13 amino acids. Here the CDR3 reads CASSDSWNTEAFF. The CDR3 DNA reads TGTGCCAGCAGTGACAGTTGGAACACTGAAGCTTTCTTT.

The rearrangement uses TRBV5-6 and TRBJ2-7; D not certain. Germline V gene sequence: CDR1 SGHDT, CDR2 YYEEEE. V shed 2 bases and J shed 2 bases, with 20 bases lying between them. The CDR3 contains 17 residues. CDR3 in DNA: TGTGCCAGCAGCTTTATTGAGGCCTTAAGGCTTCCCTACGAGCAGTACTTC. Its protein product is CASSFIEALRLPYEQYF.

CDR3 sequence (DNA): TGCGCCAGCAGCTTGTCACCCGGGGCCTACGAGCAGTACTTC. Translating it yields CASSLSPGAYEQYF. The J gene is TRBJ2-7, the V gene TRBV5-1, with a tentative D call TRBD2 (5 bases). The CDR3 covers 14 residues. Trimming took 1 base from V and 2 from J, leaving 10 bases between them. Germline-derived CDR1 and CDR2 are SGHRS and YFSETQ.

The chain has TRBV4-3 and TRBJ1-1; the D is unclear. V was shortened by 1 base and J by 1 base, with 4 bases between the two germline ends. Germline V CDR1 and CDR2: LGHNA, YSLEER. This CDR3 comprises 13 residues. Here the CDR3 reads CASSQVRNTEAFF. CDR3 coding DNA: TGCGCCAGCAGCCAAGTCCGGAACACTGAAGCTTTCTTT.

CDR3 nucleotide sequence: TGCAGTGCTAGAGTTCTCTCTGGCTACACCTTC. Its protein is CSARVLSGYTF. V usage is TRBV20-1 and J usage is TRBJ1-2; D remains unclear. Germline lookup yields CDR1 DFQATT and CDR2 SNEGSKA (reference sequence). V was trimmed by 1 base and J by 7 bases, leaving 7 bases between them. The CDR3 sequence is 11 residues long.

This chain links TRBV2 with TRBJ1-5, with 8 bases that match TRBD1. Germline CDR1 reads SNHLY; CDR2 reads FYNNEI. V trimming: 6 bases; J trimming: 1 base; junction bases outside the gene matches: 2. This CDR3 is built from 14 residues. The CDR3 loop reads CASRAGGSNQPQHF. In DNA, the CDR3 is TGTGCCAGCAGAGCAGGGGGCAGCAATCAGCCCCAGCATTTT.

The genes are TRBV11-2 and TRBJ2-7; no clear D. The CDR3 runs to 12 residues. In germline, CDR1 is SGHAT, CDR2 FQNNGV. V dropped 2 bases and J dropped 7 bases, with 9 bases sitting between them. CDR3 nucleotides: TGTGCCAGCAGCTTATGGGCCGTAGAGCAGTACTTC. Amino acid sequence: CASSLWAVEQYF. Based on the CDR3 plus reference TRBV11-2 and TRBJ2-7, the full variable domain is EAGVAQSPRYKIIEKRQSVAFWCNPISGHATLYWYQQILGQGPKLLIQFQNNGVVDDSQLPKDRFSAERLKGVDSTLKIQPAKLEDSAVYLCASSLWAVEQYFGPGTRLTVT.

The chain links TRBV7-2 to TRBJ1-6; a possible D gene is TRBD1 (6 bases). The germline CDR1 and CDR2 sequences are SGHTA and FQGNSA. Deletions cut 5 bases from V and 7 bases from J, with 15 bases between. The CDR3 length is 15 residues. In DNA, the CDR3 is TGTGCCAGCAGCCTGCAACAGGGAGTAAATTCACCCCTCCACTTT. Translated, it gives CASSLQQGVNSPLHF.

This chain connects TRBV6-5 to TRBJ1-1; 7 positions match TRBD1. Germline V gene data show CDR1 as MNHEY and CDR2 as SVGAGI. J gave up 7 bases and V 6 bases, and 5 bases lay outside the gene matches. The CDR3 totals 12 residues. DNA for the CDR3: TGTGCCAGCAGAAAGACAGGGCTTGAAGCTTTCTTT. As protein: CASRKTGLEAFF.

This chain uses TRBV5-5 with TRBJ2-5, with TRBD1 identical over 8 bases. The CDR3 contains 17 residues. The ends lost 3 bases at V and 4 bases at J; junction bases unmatched: 14. CDR1 and CDR2 (germline): SGHKS, YYEKEE (reference sequence). DNA for the CDR3: TGTGCCAGCAGCTCCCCGGACAGGGTTCGATCGGCAGAGACCCAGTACTTC. Translation gives CASSSPDRVRSAETQYF.

The genes are TRBV30 and TRBJ2-1, with TRBD2 as a possible D gene (5 bases). Germline V gene sequence: CDR1 GTSNPN, CDR2 SVGIG (reference sequence). The CDR3 runs 13 residues. The germline V and J ends were trimmed by 5 bases and 6 bases, with 14 bases remaining between them. The CDR3: CAWSDSSFNEQFF. For the CDR3, the DNA is TGTGCCTGGTCCGACTCTAGCTTCAATGAGCAGTTCTTC.